This is a list of T cell receptor beta chains from one sample in a study of Ad26.COV2.S vaccination and SARS-CoV-2 variants. Sequencing used immunoSEQ multiplex PCR; TCRdb keeps in-frame clones, though not all of them. The sample shows about 380,000 clones, about four fifths of them seen only once. Sequencing was performed on peripheral blood, taken in a trial of Ad26.COV2.S vaccine versus placebo. All receptors come from a person aged 18-60 years who received the Ad26.COV2.S COVID-19 vaccine or a placebo. CDR3s include the opening cysteine and the closing phenylalanine or tryptophan. The D gene is left open where the match is weak. Clone sizes are given selectively: once, few, many, or a class where the clone is expanded.

size	J	D	V	DNA	CDR3
-	TRBJ2-5	TRBD1	TRBV28	TGTGCCAGCAGGACAGGGCAAGAGACCCAGTACTTC	CASRTGQETQYF
-	TRBJ2-1	-	TRBV11-2	TGTGCCAGCAGCCGCAATGAGCAGTTCTTC	CASSRNEQFF
once	TRBJ1-1	-	TRBV6-5	TGTGCCAGCATAAAAGGAGGGGTCACTGAAGCTTTCTTT	CASIKGGVTEAFF
-	TRBJ2-7	-	TRBV5-1	TGCGCCAGCAGCCGTGACCGTCCAACCTCCTACGAGCAGTACTTC	CASSRDRPTSYEQYF
-	TRBJ2-7	-	TRBV11-2	TGTGCCAGCAGCTTAGATCCACCGAACGAGCAGTACTTC	CASSLDPPNEQYF
-	TRBJ2-5	TRBD2	TRBV4-2	TGTGCCAGCAGCCAAGATCCGGGAGGGGGGGAGACCCAGTACTTC	CASSQDPGGGETQYF
-	TRBJ1-1	-	TRBV5-4	TGTGCCAGCAGCTCGCAGAGGGCCACTGAAGCTTTCTTT	CASSSQRATEAFF
-	TRBJ2-7	TRBD2	TRBV3-1/TRBV3-2	TGTGCCAGCAGCCAATCTGCTAGCGGGACTAGCGAGCAGTACTTC	CASSQSASGTSEQYF
-	TRBJ2-7	-	TRBV5-4	TGTGCCAGCAGCTTCGGGCTGCCGAGCTCCTACGAGCAGTACTTC	CASSFGLPSSYEQYF
once	TRBJ2-7	-	TRBV6-2/TRBV6-3	TGTGCCAGCAGTCTTGACCCTCGAGGGACTTCACCCTCCTACGAGCAGTACTTC	CASSLDPRGTSPSYEQYF
-	TRBJ2-7	-	TRBV19	TGTGCCAGTAGTCGAGACAGTACCTACGAGCAGTACTTC	CASSRDSTYEQYF
-	TRBJ1-2	-	TRBV4-3	TGCGCCAGCAGCCAATGGGGCAGGATCACTAACTATGGCTACACCTTC	CASSQWGRITNYGYTF
-	TRBJ2-5	-	TRBV2	TGTGCCAGCACCGGGGTGATAGGGGGGACCCAGTACTTC	CASTGVIGGTQYF
-	TRBJ1-1	-	TRBV4-3	TGCGCCAGCAGCCCGCATGTGGACATGAGAAACACTGAAGCTTTCTTT	CASSPHVDMRNTEAFF
-	TRBJ1-6	-	TRBV2	TGTGCCAGCAGGGGGACCCACGGGAATTCACCCCTCCACTTT	CASRGTHGNSPLHF
-	TRBJ2-1	-	TRBV5-1	TGCGCCAGCAGCTTAGGTCTTTCGCGAAACTACAATGAGCAGTTCTTC	CASSLGLSRNYNEQFF
-	TRBJ1-6	-	TRBV7-9	TGTGCCAGCAGCTATTTGGCGGGGAGCGGTTCACCCCTCCACTTT	CASSYLAGSGSPLHF
-	TRBJ1-2	-	TRBV21-1	TGTGCCAGCAGCAAAGCGAAGGGCTATGGCTACACCTTC	CASSKAKGYGYTF
-	TRBJ1-3	-	TRBV5-4	TGTGCCAGCAGCTCGGGACCTCTCCACGGAAACACCATATATTTT	CASSSGPLHGNTIYF
-	TRBJ1-6	TRBD1	TRBV6-5	TGTGCCAGCAGTTACTTGGACAGGGCAGATTCACCCCTCCACTTT	CASSYLDRADSPLHF
-	TRBJ2-7	TRBD2	TRBV6-5	TGTGCCAGCAGTTATGGGGGGAGGGGCTACGAGCAGTACTTC	CASSYGGRGYEQYF
-	TRBJ1-4	TRBD1	TRBV19	TGTGCCAGTAGTTCGGGACAGACGGGGAAAGAAAAACTGTTTTTT	CASSSGQTGKEKLFF
-	TRBJ2-1	-	TRBV21-1	TGTGCCAGCAGCAAAGTTTGGCGGGAGGGCCCTAATGAGCAGTTCTTC	CASSKVWREGPNEQFF
-	TRBJ1-1	-	TRBV6-5	TGTGCCAGCAGAGGGGTGAACACTGAAGCTTTCTTT	CASRGVNTEAFF
-	TRBJ1-1	TRBD1	TRBV7-3	TGTGCCAGCAGCTCAGGGGGATATGGGGAGGCTTTCTTT	CASSSGGYGEAFF
-	TRBJ1-4	TRBD1	TRBV23-1	TGCGCCAGCGTAACAGGGGCAACTAATGAAAAACTGTTTTTT	CASVTGATNEKLFF
once	TRBJ1-2	TRBD1	TRBV4-1	TGCGCCAGCAGCCCCGGGACAGGATACTATGGCTACACCTTC	CASSPGTGYYGYTF